The 5 T cell receptor beta chains below all came from one sample that was sequenced in a study of PD-L1 blockade in urothelial cancer. As for time point: pretreatment peripheral blood. The protocol was immunoSEQ multiplex PCR, while the TCRdb copy is restricted to in-frame clones and leaves out a portion. The data contain 30,000 to 35,000 clones, 75% to 90% of them singletons. This specimen consisted of PBMCs, obtained around atezolizumab (anti-PD-L1) treatment. The receptors shown here come from a man aged 55 to 70 with urothelial cancer.

The rearrangement joins TRBV7-3 to TRBJ2-3; 7 nucleotides match TRBD2. V lost 0 bases and J lost 0; bases outside the gene matches: 9. Germline V lookup: CDR1 SGHTA, CDR2 FQGTGA. The CDR3 extends over 18 amino acids. CDR3 in amino acids: CASSLTARWEGSTDTQYF. In nucleotides, the CDR3 is TGTGCCAGCAGCTTAACCGCCCGGTGGGAGGGTAGCACAGATACGCAGTATTTT. Together with reference TRBV7-3 and TRBJ2-3, the CDR3 gives the full variable domain: GAGVSQTPSNKVTEKGKYVELRCDPISGHTALYWYRQSLGQGPEFLIYFQGTGAADDSGLPNDRFFAVRPEGSVSTLKIQRTERGDSAVYLCASSLTARWEGSTDTQYFGPGTRLTVL.

Written as DNA, the CDR3 is TGCGCCAGCAGCCAAGAGGTGCACAGGGTGAATAATCAGCCCCAGCATTTT. Amino acid sequence: CASSQEVHRVNNQPQHF. This sequence joins TRBV4-3 and TRBJ1-5, with D possibly TRBD1 on 6 matching bases. The CDR3 has 17 amino acids. Per the germline V gene, CDR1 is LGHNA and CDR2 is YSLEER. V dropped 0 bases and J dropped 4 bases, with 16 bases sitting between them.

This chain uses TRBV7-2 with TRBJ2-5; 8 bases match TRBD2. This CDR3 has 16 amino acids. Germline CDR1 SGHTA, CDR2 FQGNSA. V shed 2 bases and J 4 bases; nucleotides not matched to a gene: 9. The CDR3 protein is CASSLSSGPEGETQYF. Here the CDR3 DNA reads TGTGCCAGCAGCTTATCTAGCGGGCCCGAGGGAGAGACCCAGTACTTC.

The sample holds one count of this clone. V gene TRBV5-5 combines with J gene TRBJ2-7; D is undetermined. Germline CDR1 is SGHKS and CDR2 is YYEKEE (reference sequence). The ends were cut back, 0 bases at V and 3 bases at J, with 16 bases in the middle. This CDR3 is 16 amino acids long. The CDR3 DNA reads TGTGCCAGCAGCTTGGTGCTACCCAACAGCCACTACGAGCAGTACTTC. Protein product: CASSLVLPNSHYEQYF.

The chain is built from TRBV7-8 and TRBJ2-2; 9 bases align to TRBD1. Germline CDR1 is SGHVS and CDR2 is FQNEAQ. V lost 5 bases, J lost 4 bases, and 11 bases stayed unmatched. This CDR3 region has 17 residues. The CDR3 spells CASSKPPGQGTTGELFF. CDR3 DNA: TGTGCCAGCAGCAAACCTCCGGGACAGGGTACCACCGGGGAGCTGTTTTTT.